One TCR beta chain is described in this entry. In germline, CDR1 is ENHRY, CDR2 SYGVKD. CDR3 length: 18 amino acids. The trim removed 5 bases at V and 10 bases at J, leaving 16 bases unmatched. Sequencing was performed with immunoSEQ multiplex PCR; in TCRdb, only in-frame clones are kept and a portion is missing. The sample includes 95,000 to 130,000 clones, over 65% of them seen just once. These data originate in a study of blood T cell repertoires in COVID-19. Study at large: There were acute and convalescent COVID-19 samples, and they came from the United States, Italy and Spain. Nucleic acid was either cDNA or gDNA, and it came from T cells, B-cell-depleted T cells, or PBMCs.

This rearrangement joins TRBV10-3 to TRBJ2-1; 14 bases fit TRBD2. The sequenced sample consisted of peripheral blood. The receptor was derived from a young man with acute or convalescent COVID-19. CDR3 coding DNA: TGTGCCATCAGTTACCTTCAGCCCGGGACTAGCGGGGGTGGGGAGCAGTTCTTC. It translates to CAISYLQPGTSGGGEQFF.